Following are 18 T cell receptor beta chains from one sample sequenced in a study of read filtering for tumor transcriptome and immune sequencing. This library used roughly 370 ng RNA and molecular barcoded adaptors spanning alpha/delta and beta/gamma chains. TCRdb fed the reads into MiXCR, producing one record per CDR3 protein. The sample includes over 50,000 distinct CDR3 sequences, roughly a fifth of them seen just once. The sample taken for sequencing was a population of CD138-negative cells sorted from bone marrow. These receptor sequences come from a donor at least 40 years old with multiple myeloma.

By sample share, this clonotype is medium-sized. The rearrangement uses TRBV7-2 and TRBJ2-1; D gene unclear. There are 14 residues in the CDR3. Between the trimmed V and J ends, which lost 4 bases and 7 bases, there was a span of 14 bases. Germline CDR1 SGHTA, CDR2 FQGNSA. The CDR3 loop reads CASSYNLPQNEQFF. CDR3 sequence (DNA): TGTGCCAGCAGCTACAACCTCCCACAGAATGAGCAGTTCTTC.

This CDR3 reads CSVPPGSGGELFF. The DNA for the CDR3 is TGCAGTGTTCCACCCGGGAGTGGCGGGGAGCTGTTTTTT. The J gene is TRBJ2-2, the V gene TRBV29-1, with TRBD2 as a possible D gene (6 bases). Germline V gene sequence: CDR1 SQVTM, CDR2 ANQGSEA. This CDR3 region has 13 residues.

As regards this clonotype: A much larger clone lies a single base off, so this may be a read error. The chain combines TRBV5-8 with TRBJ2-1, with D maybe TRBD2 (6 bases). CDR3 length: 15 amino acids. CDR1 is SGHTS, CDR2 YDEGEE, per germline. CDR3 in amino acids: CASSGGLSSYNEPFF. The CDR3 bases are TGTGCCAGCAGCGGGGGACTTAGCTCCTACAATGAGCCGTTCTTC.

This clonotype was picked up many times. The chain recombines TRBV7-3 with TRBJ2-1, with D possibly TRBD2 on 7 matching bases. CDR3 size: 12 residues. Per the germline V gene, CDR1 is SGHTA and CDR2 is FQGTGA. V lost 1 base and J lost 14, with 12 bases in between. The CDR3 here is CASSLITGGKFF. The CDR3 DNA is TGTGCCAGCAGCTTAATAACGGGGGGCAAGTTCTTC.

As for this clonotype: A much larger clone lies a single base off, so this may be a read error. The genes are TRBV5-1 and TRBJ2-5; 7 positions match TRBD1. V shed 4 bases and J 3 bases; nucleotides not matched to a gene: 9. Germline CDR1 is SGHRS and CDR2 is YFSETQ. CDR3 length equals 15 residues. The CDR3 sequence is CASSQSRQGKETQYF. The CDR3 coding sequence is TGCGCCAGCAGCCAGTCCAGACAGGGAAAAGAGACCCAGTACTTC.

This clonotype was detected only once. A single base is all that separates this from a far larger clone, so a read error is likely. The rearrangement links TRBV20-1 to TRBJ1-1, with TRBD1 matching 10 bases. Germline V gives CDR1 DFQATT, CDR2 SNEGSKA (reference sequence). This CDR3 region has 15 residues. CDR3 coding DNA: TGCAGTGCTAGAACCGGGACAGGGGATAATTCACCCCTCCGCTTT. This translates into CSARTGTGDNSPLRF.

This clonotype has at least ten counts. This rearrangement joins TRBV20-1 to TRBJ1-5; D possibly corresponds to TRBD1 (6 bases). CDR1 is DFQATT, CDR2 SNEGSKA, per germline (reference sequence). V lost 0 bases, J lost 1 base, and 10 bases lay in between. The CDR3 is made up of 15 amino acids. The CDR3 is CSARDPRGSNQPQHF. CDR3 in DNA: TGCAGTGCTAGAGATCCTAGGGGGAGCAATCAGCCCCAGCATTTT.

At least ten counts were recorded for this clonotype. The chain combines TRBV7-8 with TRBJ1-5, with a possible D match to TRBD1 (6 bases). Germline CDR1 and CDR2: SGHVS and FQNEAQ. This CDR3 is built from 15 residues. Trimming took 5 bases from V and 5 from J, leaving 16 bases between them. The CDR3 nucleotides are TGTGCCAGCAGCGCAAGCGCACAGGGCCATCAGCCCCAGCATTTT. Protein sequence: CASSASAQGHQPQHF. The full variable domain, with the rest looked up from reference TRBV7-8 and TRBJ1-5, is GAGVSQSPRYKVAKRGQDVALRCDPISGHVSLFWYQQALGQGPEFLTYFQNEAQLDKSGLPSDRFFAERPEGSVSTLKIQRTQQEDSAVYLCASSASAQGHQPQHFGDGTRLSIL.

Of note for this clonotype: A single base separates this from a much larger clone, so it may be a read error. The DNA of the CDR3 is TGCGCCAGCAGCCCCCGGAGCGGGGCTTACAATGAGCAGCTCTTC. This codes for CASSPRSGAYNEQLF. The chain recombines TRBV5-1 with TRBJ2-1; TRBD2 agrees at 7 bases. Germline loops: CDR1 SGHRS, CDR2 YFSETQ. The CDR3 has 15 residues.

This clonotype was counted between two and nine times. V usage is TRBV15 and J usage is TRBJ1-6; D is undetermined. The CDR3 extends over 13 amino acids. V was pared by 1 base and J by 10 bases, with 8 bases between. Germline V CDR1 and CDR2: LNHNV, YYDKDF (reference sequence). The DNA for the CDR3 is TGTGCCACCAGCAGAGCCCCGGGATCACCCCTCCACTTT. It codes for CATSRAPGSPLHF. The complete variable domain, with remaining parts taken from reference TRBV15 and TRBJ1-6, reads DAMVIQNPRYQVTQFGKPVTLSCSQTLNHNVMYWYQQKSSQAPKLLFHYYDKDFNNEADTPDNFQSRRPNTSFCFLDIRSPGLGDTAMYLCATSRAPGSPLHFGNGTRLTVT.

On this clonotype itself: A single base is all that separates this from a far larger clone, so a read error is likely. This chain joins TRBV7-8 and TRBJ2-7; TRBD1 might be the D (6 bases). Germline loops: CDR1 SGHVS, CDR2 FQNEAQ. The CDR3 runs to 15 residues. The V gene lost 5 bases and the J gene lost 6 bases, with 20 bases spanning the gap. Written as DNA, the CDR3 is TGTGCCAGCAGCCCTGGACCAGGGGACCCCTGCGAGCAGTACTTC. Amino acid sequence: CASSPGPGDPCEQYF. The full variable domain, in which reference TRBV7-8 and TRBJ2-7 provide the parts outside the CDR3, is GAGVSQSPRYKVAKRGQDVALRCDPISGHVSLFWYQQALGQGPEFLTYFQNEAQLDKSGLPSDRFFAERPEGSVSTLKIQRTQQEDSAVYLCASSPGPGDPCEQYFGPGTRLTVT.

This clonotype came up once. Since a much larger clone is just one base distant, this may be a read error. The V gene is TRBV4-1, the J gene TRBJ1-1; tentative D call: TRBD1 (5 bases). The CDR3 has 15 amino acids. Germline V gene lookup returns CDR1 MGHRA and CDR2 YSYEKL. Trimming stripped 0 bases from V and 6 bases from J, with 14 bases between. The DNA of the CDR3 is TGCGCCAGCAGCCAAGATCCCAGGAGCAGGGCTGAAGCTTTCTTT. The encoded protein is CASSQDPRSRAEAFF.

This clonotype occurred many times. V is TRBV20-1 and J is TRBJ2-1, with 8 bases aligning to TRBD2. This CDR3 has 15 residues. The junction had 9 bases not matched to a gene; V was cut back by 6 bases and J by 2 bases. Per germline, CDR1 DFQATT and CDR2 SNEGSKA (reference sequence). The CDR3 region is CSAKASGRTYNEQFF. CDR3 in DNA: TGCAGTGCGAAGGCCAGCGGGAGAACCTACAATGAGCAGTTCTTC.

In this sample, this clonotype turned up many times. The rearrangement uses TRBV19 and TRBJ2-3, with TRBD1 matching over 11 bases. From germline, CDR1 is LNHDA and CDR2 SQIVND (reference sequence). The CDR3 has 15 residues. With V trimmed by 4 bases and J by 4 bases, 4 bases remained unmatched. CDR3 sequence reads: CASSTPDRGPDTQYF. The CDR3 DNA reads as TGTGCCAGTAGTACTCCGGACAGGGGGCCAGATACGCAGTATTTT.

Many counts were recorded for this clonotype. This chain links TRBV2 with TRBJ2-2; D is perhaps TRBD1 (6 bases). There are 14 residues in the CDR3. The V gene lost 7 bases and the J gene lost 1 base, with 10 bases spanning the gap. Germline V CDR1 and CDR2: SNHLY, FYNNEI. The CDR3 region has the DNA TGTGCCAGCAATGGGGGCCTGAACACCGGGGAGCTGTTTTTT. Encoded protein: CASNGGLNTGELFF.

This clonotype has ten or more counts. This chain links TRBV20-1 with TRBJ1-1; D uncertain. Germline lookup yields CDR1 DFQATT and CDR2 SNEGSKA (reference sequence). The CDR3 spans 14 residues. Trimming removed 5 bases at V and 0 bases at J, with 13 bases between. As DNA, the CDR3 is TGCAGTGCTGGATTTGCGAGGGTGAACACTGAAGCTTTCTTT. This encodes CSAGFARVNTEAFF.

This clonotype showed up many times. The genes are TRBV20-1 and TRBJ2-1, with 11 bases lining up with TRBD1. The V segment lost 0 bases and the J segment 4 bases; nucleotides outside the gene matches: 8. The CDR3 extends over 17 amino acids. Germline lookup yields CDR1 DFQATT and CDR2 SNEGSKA (reference sequence). As DNA, the CDR3 is TGCAGTGCTAGAGATTCCCTGGGACAGGGGGTTTACAATGAGCAGTTCTTC. Translation: CSARDSLGQGVYNEQFF.

In the case of this clonotype: Just one base apart from a much larger clone, this may be a read error. The chain joins TRBV3-1 to TRBJ1-1; D unclear. Germline CDR1 reads LGHDT; CDR2 reads YNNKEL (reference sequence). V was shortened by 7 bases and J by 3 bases, with 9 bases between the two germline ends. CDR3 length: 12 amino acids. The DNA of the CDR3 is TGTGCCAGCATCTCTTTGGACACTGAAGCTTTCTTT. Amino acid sequence: CASISLDTEAFF.